The 27 T cell receptor beta chains below all came from one sample that was sequenced in a study of T cells in Graves' hyperthyroidism and ophthalmopathy. Template material for amplifying TCR beta CDR3 regions consisted of RNA transcripts. An initial round of RT-PCR targeting the TCR CDR3 relied on the HTBI primer set. MiXCR was run by TCRdb on the multiplex PCR reads, yielding one entry per CDR3 protein. The sample contains 300,000 or so distinct CDR3 sequences, 21% of which appear only once. The sample was blood. Receptors were obtained from a woman in her 50s with Graves' hyperthyroidism.

This clonotype was counted many times. Relative to the germline gene, one junction end is altered; a read error may explain this. The chain combines TRBV20-1 with TRBJ2-5; 7 positions match TRBD1. Per the germline V gene, CDR1 is DFQATT and CDR2 is SNEGSKA (reference sequence). The CDR3 is 15 residues long. The CDR3 coding sequence is TGCAGTGCGAGAGACAGGGATTGGTACCAAGAGACCCAGTACTTC. It codes for CSARDRDWYQETQYF.

As to this clonotype: This may be a read error, as it is one base from a much larger clone. The rearrangement uses TRBV12-3 or TRBV12-4 and TRBJ2-7, with 7 bases that match TRBD1. The CDR3 extends over 14 amino acids. Unmatched junction bases numbered 9, after V lost 6 bases and J lost 4 bases. For the CDR3, the DNA is TGTGCCAGCAGGAAGACAGGGATCCCTTACGAGCAGTACTTC. It yields the protein CASRKTGIPYEQYF.

This sequence joins TRBV5-1 and TRBJ1-2, with TRBD1 matching over 12 bases. Trimming at V came to 4 bases and at J to 7 bases, leaving 14 bases not matched to a gene. The germline V gene has CDR1 SGHRS and CDR2 YFSETQ. The CDR3 has 17 residues. CDR3 DNA: TGCGCCAGCAGCCCTAACCCTGGGACAGGGGGCTCGGGTGGCTACACCTTC. This codes for CASSPNPGTGGSGGYTF.

This clonotype was seen many times. In DNA form, the CDR3 reads TGCGCCAGCAGCGGGCCAACTAATGAAAAACTGTTTTTT. It codes for CASSGPTNEKLFF. The genes are TRBV5-1 and TRBJ1-4; D is ambiguous. The CDR3 runs to 13 residues. The V end was cut by 4 bases, the J end by 0 bases, with 4 bases between. CDR1 and CDR2 (germline): SGHRS, YFSETQ.

This clonotype was counted ten times or more. This chain connects TRBV7-9 to TRBJ2-7; TRBD1 might be the D (5 bases). The CDR3 has 14 residues. The germline gives CDR1 SEHNR, CDR2 FQNEAQ (reference sequence). The V end was cut by 5 bases, the J end by 3 bases, with 14 bases between. The CDR3 here is CASSERGSRYEQYF. CDR3 sequence (DNA): TGTGCCAGCAGCGAAAGGGGATCCCGCTACGAGCAGTACTTC.

This clonotype was detected ten times or more. CDR3 loop: CASSYSFRGGTEAFF. The CDR3 coding sequence is TGTGCCAGCAGTTACTCGTTCCGGGGTGGAACTGAAGCTTTCTTT. This rearrangement joins TRBV6-5 to TRBJ1-1; no clear D gene. Trimming left V 0 bases short and J 5 bases short, with 13 bases between. Germline CDR1 and CDR2: MNHEY and SVGAGI. The CDR3 sequence is 15 residues long.

The chain links TRBV19 to TRBJ2-1; 9 positions agree with TRBD2. Germline CDR1 LNHDA, CDR2 SQIVND (reference sequence). The CDR3 has 17 residues. The junction had 13 bases not matched to a gene; V was cut back by 1 base and J by 9 bases. CDR3 DNA: TGTGCCAGTAGTATAGGGTTGGGGCTAGCGGGAAAAGGTGAGCAGTTCTTC. Translation: CASSIGLGLAGKGEQFF. Full variable domain (rest looked up from reference TRBV19 and TRBJ2-1): DGGITQSPKYLFRKEGQNVTLSCEQNLNHDAMYWYRQDPGQGLRLIYYSQIVNDFQKGDIAEGYSVSREKKESFPLTVTSAQKNPTAFYLCASSIGLGLAGKGEQFFGPGTRLTVL.

The chain combines TRBV7-2 with TRBJ2-3; no reliable D call. The germline V gene encodes CDR1 SGHTA and CDR2 FQGNSA. The germline V and J ends were trimmed by 5 bases and 6 bases, with 18 bases remaining between them. There are 15 residues in the CDR3. The CDR3: CASSPRFQSADTQYF. Here the CDR3 DNA reads TGTGCCAGCAGCCCTCGTTTTCAGTCGGCGGATACGCAGTATTTT.

CDR3 loop: CASSESVSYSPLHF. CDR3 DNA: TGTGCCAGCAGTGAAAGTGTCAGCTATTCACCCCTCCACTTT. The chain recombines TRBV6-1 with TRBJ1-6; the D is unclear. CDR3 length: 14 residues. V was trimmed by 2 bases and J by 8 bases, leaving 10 bases between them. Germline V CDR1 and CDR2: MNHNS, SASEGT.

The table lists this clonotype with many counts. This chain links TRBV5-1 with TRBJ2-1; TRBD1 might be the D (5 bases). V lost 3 bases to trimming and J lost 3 bases, with 7 bases between them. The germline gives CDR1 SGHRS, CDR2 YFSETQ. CDR3 length: 13 amino acids. CDR3 bases: TGCGCCAGCAGCTCAGGGTTCTACAATGAGCAGTTCTTC. Its translation: CASSSGFYNEQFF.

The chain recombines TRBV19 with TRBJ2-3; possibly TRBD1 for D (6 bases). The CDR3 covers 15 residues. Trimming shortened V by 7 bases and J by 2 bases, and 16 bases separated the two germline ends. Germline V lookup: CDR1 LNHDA, CDR2 SQIVND (reference sequence). DNA for the CDR3: TGTGCCAGTATCCTTACGACAGGTTCCACAGATACGCAGTATTTT. It yields the protein CASILTTGSTDTQYF.

This clonotype was picked up many times. The chain carries TRBV7-9 and TRBJ2-7; 9 bases align to TRBD1. The J segment lost 3 bases and the V segment lost 5 bases, leaving 8 bases of the junction unmatched. This CDR3 is built from 15 residues. CDR1 SEHNR and CDR2 FQNEAQ come from the germline V gene (reference sequence). The CDR3 reads CASSHGQGLGYEQYF. The CDR3 DNA reads as TGTGCCAGCAGCCACGGACAGGGGTTGGGCTACGAGCAGTACTTC.

The CDR3 nucleotides are TGTGCCAGCAGCGCGGACCGAGCCCAAGAGACCCAGTACTTC. Protein sequence: CASSADRAQETQYF. The chain joins TRBV2 to TRBJ2-5, with unresolved D. The CDR3 has 14 residues. CDR1 and CDR2 from the germline V gene are SNHLY and FYNNEI. The V and J ends lost 6 bases and 1 base respectively, with 12 bases between them.

The table lists this clonotype with many counts. The CDR3 loop is CAWSVLRGYTF. The CDR3 DNA follows: TGTGCCTGGAGTGTATTGAGGGGCTACACCTTC. The chain combines TRBV30 with TRBJ1-2; unclear D gene. The CDR3 has 11 residues. Per germline, CDR1 GTSNPN and CDR2 SVGIG (reference sequence). With 0 bases removed from V and 8 bases from J, the gap between germline ends came to 7 bases.

This clonotype showed up many times. The V call is TRBV30, the J call TRBJ2-7; tentatively, D is TRBD2 (7 bases). Germline CDR1 is GTSNPN and CDR2 is SVGIG (reference sequence). V was trimmed by 2 bases and J by 4 bases, leaving 12 bases between them. The CDR3 length is 13 residues. The CDR3: CAWSRGGLYEQYF. For the CDR3, the DNA is TGTGCCTGGAGTCGCGGGGGCCTGTACGAGCAGTACTTC.

The rearrangement links TRBV20-1 to TRBJ1-5; D perhaps matches TRBD1 (5 bases). V was shortened by 0 bases and J by 8 bases, with 8 bases between the two germline ends. Germline assignment: CDR1 DFQATT and CDR2 SNEGSKA (reference sequence). The CDR3 is made up of 12 amino acids. CDR3 amino acids: CSARDGGEPQHF. CDR3 coding DNA: TGCAGTGCTAGAGATGGGGGGGAGCCCCAGCATTTT.

A few counts support this clonotype. The gene calls are TRBV18 and TRBJ1-2; D perhaps matches TRBD1 (6 bases). Germline V gene lookup returns CDR1 KGHSH and CDR2 LQKENI. There are 13 residues in the CDR3. The ends were cut back, 3 bases at V and 8 bases at J, with 13 bases in the middle. The CDR3 reads CASSPEDSYGYTF. DNA of the CDR3: TGTGCCAGCTCACCTGAGGACAGTTACGGCTACACCTTC.

This clonotype showed up many times. J is TRBJ1-2 and V is TRBV11-3; D gene uncertain. There are 12 residues in the CDR3. V lost 4 bases, J lost 5 bases, and 8 bases lay in between. Germline CDR1 is SGHNT and CDR2 is YENEEA. CDR3: CASSSPAYGYTF. As DNA, the CDR3 is TGTGCCAGCAGCTCCCCAGCGTATGGCTACACCTTC.

As concerns this clonotype: A much larger clone differs by one base, so this may be a read error. This chain connects TRBV2 to TRBJ2-1, with TRBD2 matching 8 bases. After removal of 5 bases from V and 5 bases from J, the junction contained 8 bases not matched to a gene. Germline-derived CDR1 and CDR2 are SNHLY and FYNNEI. The CDR3 loop spans 15 amino acids. Here the CDR3 DNA reads TGTGCCAGCAGTCGGGATCTAGCGGGCCACAATGAGCAGTTCTTC. As protein: CASSRDLAGHNEQFF.

This clonotype was detected only a few times. J is TRBJ2-7 and V is TRBV9; 10 bases fit TRBD2. The trim removed 4 bases at V and 7 bases at J, leaving 8 bases unmatched. In germline, CDR1 is SGDLS, CDR2 YYNGEE. The CDR3 consists of 14 residues. CDR3 bases: TGTGCCAGCAGCCCTTGGACTAGCGGAGGGGAGCAGTACTTC. Translating gives CASSPWTSGGEQYF.

This clonotype has a count of ten or more. The V call is TRBV12-3 or TRBV12-4, the J call TRBJ2-6, with TRBD2 as a possible D gene (6 bases). This CDR3 region has 13 residues. The V gene lost 10 bases and the J gene lost 8 bases, with 15 bases spanning the gap. The CDR3 reads CAIWSGGTNVLTF. For the CDR3, the DNA is TGTGCCATCTGGTCTGGAGGGACCAACGTCCTGACTTTC.

The gene calls are TRBV28 and TRBJ1-1, with D tentatively TRBD1 (6 bases). CDR1 and CDR2 from the germline V gene are MDHEN and SYDVKM. The CDR3 runs 16 residues. The V end lost 5 bases, the J end lost 0 bases, and 16 bases lay between the germline ends. The CDR3 loop reads CASSKGGRTVNTEAFF. The CDR3 DNA reads TGTGCCAGCAGTAAGGGGGGAAGAACGGTGAACACTGAAGCTTTCTTT.

This sequence joins TRBV19 and TRBJ2-5; D is possibly TRBD1 or TRBD2 (6 bases each). Trimming took 8 bases from V and 5 from J, leaving 18 bases between them. The CDR3 contains 14 residues. Looked up from germline, CDR1 is LNHDA and CDR2 is SQIVND (reference sequence). Here the CDR3 DNA reads TGTGCCAGTGACGCAGGGGAGGCAGGGGAGACCCAGTACTTC. Translated, it gives CASDAGEAGETQYF.

This clonotype turned up a few times. This sequence joins TRBV6-1 and TRBJ1-2; TRBD1 aligns across 9 bases. The V gene's germline CDR1 is MNHNS and CDR2 SASEGT. V lost 4 bases, J lost 4 bases, and 4 bases stayed unmatched. The CDR3 is made up of 14 amino acids. CDR3 DNA sequence: TGTGCCAGCAGTGTGGACAGGGGCGGCTATGGCTACACCTTC. Translation: CASSVDRGGYGYTF.

This sequence joins TRBV19 and TRBJ2-7, with 10 bases identical to TRBD1. From germline, CDR1 is LNHDA and CDR2 SQIVND (reference sequence). The CDR3 covers 14 residues. V lost 4 bases and J lost 4; bases outside the gene matches: 4. CDR3 sequence (DNA): TGTGCCAGTAGTACGCCGGGACAGGGGTACGAGCAGTACTTC. It specifies CASSTPGQGYEQYF.

The chain carries TRBV7-3 and TRBJ1-3, with a weak D call TRBD1 (5 bases). This CDR3 has 19 amino acids. From germline, CDR1 is SGHTA and CDR2 FQGTGA. Trimming removed 5 bases at V and 0 bases at J, with 23 bases between. The CDR3 bases are TGTGCCAGCAGCCTATACAAACTCCCGGGACTGAACTCTGGAAACACCATATATTTT. Protein: CASSLYKLPGLNSGNTIYF.

There are a few counts of this clonotype. The CDR3 DNA reads TGTGCCAGCAGTTACGCAACGGGACTAGATGTGGTAGATACGCAGTATTTT. Protein sequence: CASSYATGLDVVDTQYF. The chain joins TRBV6-5 to TRBJ2-3; TRBD2 aligns across 8 bases. V shed 2 bases and J 5 bases; nucleotides not matched to a gene: 12. The CDR3 is made up of 17 amino acids. The germline V gene has CDR1 MNHEY and CDR2 SVGAGI.